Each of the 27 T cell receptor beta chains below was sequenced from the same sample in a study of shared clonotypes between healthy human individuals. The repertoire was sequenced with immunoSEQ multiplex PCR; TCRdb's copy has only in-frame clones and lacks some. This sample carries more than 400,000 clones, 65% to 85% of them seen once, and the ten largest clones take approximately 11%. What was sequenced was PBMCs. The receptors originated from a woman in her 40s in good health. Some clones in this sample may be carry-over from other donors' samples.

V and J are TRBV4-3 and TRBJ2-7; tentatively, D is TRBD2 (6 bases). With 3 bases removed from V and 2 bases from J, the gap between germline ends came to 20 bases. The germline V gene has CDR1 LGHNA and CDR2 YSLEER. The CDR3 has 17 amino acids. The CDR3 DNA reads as TGCGCCAGCAGCCACTATTTTGGTCGGGGGAAAACCTACGAGCAGTACTTC. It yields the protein CASSHYFGRGKTYEQYF.

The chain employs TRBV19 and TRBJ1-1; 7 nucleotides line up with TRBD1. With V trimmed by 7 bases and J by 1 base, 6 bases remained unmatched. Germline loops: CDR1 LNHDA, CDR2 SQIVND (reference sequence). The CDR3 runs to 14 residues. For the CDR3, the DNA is TGTGCCAGTAAGGGACAGCGAGCGAACACTGAAGCTTTCTTT. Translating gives CASKGQRANTEAFF. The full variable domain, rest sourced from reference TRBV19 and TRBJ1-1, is DGGITQSPKYLFRKEGQNVTLSCEQNLNHDAMYWYRQDPGQGLRLIYYSQIVNDFQKGDIAEGYSVSREKKESFPLTVTSAQKNPTAFYLCASKGQRANTEAFFGQGTRLTVV.

The CDR3 DNA reads TGTGCCAGCGGGTTTATTGGGACATTGTACGAGCAGTACTTC. It codes for CASGFIGTLYEQYF. The gene calls are TRBV28 and TRBJ2-7; D is possibly TRBD1 (6 bases). Trimming stripped 8 bases from V and 4 bases from J, with 18 bases between. The CDR3 covers 14 residues. CDR1 and CDR2 (germline): MDHEN, SYDVKM.

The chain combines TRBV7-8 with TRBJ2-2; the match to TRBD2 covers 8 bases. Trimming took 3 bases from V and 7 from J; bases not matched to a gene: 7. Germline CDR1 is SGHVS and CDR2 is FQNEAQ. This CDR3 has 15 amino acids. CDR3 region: CASSFQGLAIGELFF. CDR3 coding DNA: TGTGCCAGCAGCTTCCAAGGACTAGCCATCGGGGAGCTGTTTTTT.

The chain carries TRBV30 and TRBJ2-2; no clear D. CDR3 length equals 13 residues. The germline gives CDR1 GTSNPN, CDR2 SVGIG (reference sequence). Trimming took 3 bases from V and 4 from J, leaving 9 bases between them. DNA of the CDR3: TGTGCCTGGAGCGCCGCCTTCACCGGGGAGCTGTTTTTT. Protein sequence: CAWSAAFTGELFF.

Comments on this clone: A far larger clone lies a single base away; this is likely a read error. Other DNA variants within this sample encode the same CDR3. CDR3 nucleotides: TGTGCCAGCAGTGAGAAGGCGGCATACGAGCAGTACTTC. The encoded protein is CASSEKAAYEQYF. The J gene is TRBJ2-7, the V gene TRBV6-1; D gene unclear. V was cut by 3 bases and J by 4 bases, with 10 bases left in between. The CDR3 is made up of 13 amino acids. CDR1 and CDR2 from the germline V gene are MNHNS and SASEGT.

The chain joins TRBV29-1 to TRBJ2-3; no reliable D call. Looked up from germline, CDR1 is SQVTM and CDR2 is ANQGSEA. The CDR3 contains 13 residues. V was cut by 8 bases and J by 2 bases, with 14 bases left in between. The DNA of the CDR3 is TGCAGCCTTCGGACCCGTTTCACAGATACGCAGTATTTT. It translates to CSLRTRFTDTQYF.

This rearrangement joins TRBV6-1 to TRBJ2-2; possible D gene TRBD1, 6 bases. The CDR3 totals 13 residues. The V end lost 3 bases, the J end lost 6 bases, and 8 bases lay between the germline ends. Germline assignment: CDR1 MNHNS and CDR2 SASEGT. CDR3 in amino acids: CASSDRGSGELFF. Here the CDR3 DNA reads TGTGCCAGCAGTGACAGGGGTTCCGGGGAGCTGTTTTTT.

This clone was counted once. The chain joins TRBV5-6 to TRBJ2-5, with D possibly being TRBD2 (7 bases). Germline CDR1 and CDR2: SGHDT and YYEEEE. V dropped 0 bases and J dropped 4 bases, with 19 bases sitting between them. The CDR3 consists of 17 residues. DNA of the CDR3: TGTGCCAGCAGCTTGGTGGGAGGGCCAGAAGGGGGAGAGACCCAGTACTTC. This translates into CASSLVGGPEGGETQYF.

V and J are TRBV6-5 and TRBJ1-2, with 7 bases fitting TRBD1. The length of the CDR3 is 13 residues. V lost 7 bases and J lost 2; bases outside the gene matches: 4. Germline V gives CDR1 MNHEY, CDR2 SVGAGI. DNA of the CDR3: TGTGCCAGCACACGACAGGGCAACTATGGCTACACCTTC. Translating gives CASTRQGNYGYTF.

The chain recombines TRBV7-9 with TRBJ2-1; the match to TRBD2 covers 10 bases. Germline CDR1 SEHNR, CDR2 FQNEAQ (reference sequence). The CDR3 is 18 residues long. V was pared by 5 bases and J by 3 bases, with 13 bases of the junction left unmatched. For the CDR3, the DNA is TGTGCCAGCAGCGACAAAGTGGAGCGGGAGGGCATCTACAATGAGCAGTTCTTC. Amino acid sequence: CASSDKVEREGIYNEQFF.

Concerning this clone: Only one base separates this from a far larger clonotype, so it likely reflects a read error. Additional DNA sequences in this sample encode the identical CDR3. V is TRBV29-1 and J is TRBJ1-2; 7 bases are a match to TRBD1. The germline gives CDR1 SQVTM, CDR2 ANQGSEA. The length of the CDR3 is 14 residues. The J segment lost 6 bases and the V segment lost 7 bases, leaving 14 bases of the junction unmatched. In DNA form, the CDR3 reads TGCAGCGCTGGGACAGCGCATTCATGGGATGGCTACACCTTC. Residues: CSAGTAHSWDGYTF.

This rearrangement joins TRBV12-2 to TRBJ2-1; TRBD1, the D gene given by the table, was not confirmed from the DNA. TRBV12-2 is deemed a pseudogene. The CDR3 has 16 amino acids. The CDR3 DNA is TGTGCAAGTCGCTTACCAGGACAGCTATCCTACAATGAGCAGTTCTTC. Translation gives CASRLPGQLSYNEQFF.

As DNA, the CDR3 is TGTGCCTGGAGCCTACTTGTTAATCAGCCCCAGCATTTT. This codes for CAWSLLVNQPQHF. The chain joins TRBV30 to TRBJ1-5; no clear D gene. Germline assignment: CDR1 GTSNPN and CDR2 SVGIG (reference sequence). The CDR3 is made up of 13 amino acids. V shed 3 bases and J shed 4 bases, with 10 bases lying between them.

The chain's CDR3 is CASSEQGANNEQFF. The CDR3 DNA is TGCGCCAGCAGTGAACAGGGGGCGAACAATGAGCAGTTCTTC. The chain combines TRBV10-2 with TRBJ2-1, with TRBD1 identical over 9 bases. Trimming at V came to 3 bases and at J to 5 bases, leaving 2 bases not matched to a gene. This CDR3 has 14 amino acids. Germline CDR1 and CDR2: WSHSY and SAAADI.

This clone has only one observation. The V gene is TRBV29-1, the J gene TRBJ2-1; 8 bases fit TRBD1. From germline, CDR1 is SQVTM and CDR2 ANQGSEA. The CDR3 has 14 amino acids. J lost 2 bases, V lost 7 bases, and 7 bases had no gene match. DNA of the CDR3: TGCAGCGCCACCCGACAGGGGCCCTACAATGAGCAGTTCTTC. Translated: CSATRQGPYNEQFF.

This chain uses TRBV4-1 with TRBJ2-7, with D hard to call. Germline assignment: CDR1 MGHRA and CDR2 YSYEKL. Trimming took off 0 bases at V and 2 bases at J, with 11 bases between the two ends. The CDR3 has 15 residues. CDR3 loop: CASSQDRFGPYEQYF. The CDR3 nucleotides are TGCGCCAGCAGCCAAGATCGGTTCGGACCCTACGAGCAGTACTTC.

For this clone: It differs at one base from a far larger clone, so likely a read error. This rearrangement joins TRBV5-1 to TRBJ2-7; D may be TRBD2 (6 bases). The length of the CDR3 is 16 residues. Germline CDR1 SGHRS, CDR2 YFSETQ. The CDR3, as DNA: TGCGCCGGCAGCTTGGTCCCGGGACTTTTAGCCTACGAGCAGTACTTC. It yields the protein CAGSLVPGLLAYEQYF.

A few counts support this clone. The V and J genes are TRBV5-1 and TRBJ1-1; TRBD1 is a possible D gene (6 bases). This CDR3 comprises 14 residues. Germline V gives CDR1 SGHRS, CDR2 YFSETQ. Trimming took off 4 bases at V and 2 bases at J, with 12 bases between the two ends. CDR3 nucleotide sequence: TGCGCCAGCAGCCTGACAGGTCCTAACACTGAAGCTTTCTTT. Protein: CASSLTGPNTEAFF.

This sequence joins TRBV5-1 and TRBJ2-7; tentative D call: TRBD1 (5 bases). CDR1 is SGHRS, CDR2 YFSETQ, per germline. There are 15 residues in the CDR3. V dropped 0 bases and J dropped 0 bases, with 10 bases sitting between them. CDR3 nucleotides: TGCGCCAGCAGCTTGGGGACATCCCGCTCCTACGAGCAGTACTTC. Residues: CASSLGTSRSYEQYF.

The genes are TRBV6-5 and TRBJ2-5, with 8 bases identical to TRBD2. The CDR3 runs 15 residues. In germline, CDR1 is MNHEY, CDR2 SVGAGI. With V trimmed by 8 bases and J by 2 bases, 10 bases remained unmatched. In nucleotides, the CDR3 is TGTGCCAGCGCTAATAGCGGGATGAAACAAGAGACCCAGTACTTC. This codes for CASANSGMKQETQYF.

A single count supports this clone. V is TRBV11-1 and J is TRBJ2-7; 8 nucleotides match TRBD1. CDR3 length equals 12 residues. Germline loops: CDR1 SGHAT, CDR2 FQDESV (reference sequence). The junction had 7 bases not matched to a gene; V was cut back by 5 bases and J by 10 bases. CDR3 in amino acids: CASSVGQGYQYF. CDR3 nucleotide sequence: TGTGCCAGCAGCGTCGGACAGGGATATCAGTACTTC.

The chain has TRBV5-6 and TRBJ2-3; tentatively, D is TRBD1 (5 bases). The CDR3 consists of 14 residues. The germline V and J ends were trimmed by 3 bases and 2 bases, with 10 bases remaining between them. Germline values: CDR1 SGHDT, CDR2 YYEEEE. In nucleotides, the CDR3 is TGTGCCAGCAGCTCTGACAGTTACACAGATACGCAGTATTTT. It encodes CASSSDSYTDTQYF. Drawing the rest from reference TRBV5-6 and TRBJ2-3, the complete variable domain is DAGVTQSPTHLIKTRGQQVTLRCSPKSGHDTVSWYQQALGQGPQFIFQYYEEEERQRGNFPDRFSGHQFPNYSSELNVNALLLGDSALYLCASSSDSYTDTQYFGPGTRLTVL.

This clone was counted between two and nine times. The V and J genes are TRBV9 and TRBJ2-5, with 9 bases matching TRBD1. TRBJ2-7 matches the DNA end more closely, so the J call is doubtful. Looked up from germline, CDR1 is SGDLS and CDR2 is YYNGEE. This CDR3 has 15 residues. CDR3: CASSLTGQGSDEQYF. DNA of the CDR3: TGTGCCAGCAGCTTGACGGGACAGGGCAGCGACGAGCAGTACTTC.

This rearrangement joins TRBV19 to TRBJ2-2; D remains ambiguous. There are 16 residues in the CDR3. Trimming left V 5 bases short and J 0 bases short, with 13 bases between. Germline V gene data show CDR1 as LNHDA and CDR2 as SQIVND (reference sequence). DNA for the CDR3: TGTGCCAGTAGTGCCAGACCCCCTCCGAACACCGGGGAGCTGTTTTTT. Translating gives CASSARPPPNTGELFF.

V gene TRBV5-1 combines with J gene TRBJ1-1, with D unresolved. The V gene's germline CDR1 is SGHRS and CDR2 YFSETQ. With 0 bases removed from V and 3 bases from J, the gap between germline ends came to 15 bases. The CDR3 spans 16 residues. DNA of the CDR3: TGCGCCAGCAGCTTGGCTTCGCCGGTAGTGGACACTGAAGCTTTCTTT. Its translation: CASSLASPVVDTEAFF.

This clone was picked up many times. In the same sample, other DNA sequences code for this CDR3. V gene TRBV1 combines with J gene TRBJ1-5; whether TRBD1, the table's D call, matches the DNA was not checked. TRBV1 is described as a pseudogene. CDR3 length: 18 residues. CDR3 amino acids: CTSSRVGRGLGSNQPQHF. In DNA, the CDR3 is TGCACCAGCAGCCGAGTGGGCAGGGGGCTCGGTAGCAATCAGCCCCAGCATTTT.